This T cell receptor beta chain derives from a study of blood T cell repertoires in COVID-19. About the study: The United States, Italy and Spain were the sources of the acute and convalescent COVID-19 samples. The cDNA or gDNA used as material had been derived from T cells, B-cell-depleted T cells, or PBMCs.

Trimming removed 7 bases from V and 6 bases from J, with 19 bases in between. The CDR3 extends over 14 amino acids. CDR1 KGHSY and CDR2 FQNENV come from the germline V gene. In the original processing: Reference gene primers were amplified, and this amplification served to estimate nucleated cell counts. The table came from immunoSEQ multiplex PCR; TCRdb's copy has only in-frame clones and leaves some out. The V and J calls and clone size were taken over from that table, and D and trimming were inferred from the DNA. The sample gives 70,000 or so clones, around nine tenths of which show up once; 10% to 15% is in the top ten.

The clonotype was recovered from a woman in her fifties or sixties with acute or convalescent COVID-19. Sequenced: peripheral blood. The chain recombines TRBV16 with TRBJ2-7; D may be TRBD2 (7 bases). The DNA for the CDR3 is TGTGCCAGCACTCCGGCGGGGGCTAGTTTCGAGCAGTACTTC. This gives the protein CASTPAGASFEQYF.